This section outlines one T cell receptor beta chain sequence together with its context. The target of this receptor is not known. Within one base of it there is no much larger clone, and no base qualities were kept. CDR1 and CDR2 were assigned from the germline V gene as KGHDR and SFDVKD. The germline ends are 11 bases apart after V is trimmed by 4 bases and J by 2 bases. The CDR3, from cysteine to phenylalanine, totals 16 residues. Of all the DNA, just the CDR3 is kept, 48 bases in frame from base 1. The sample is drawn from a study of T cells after yellow fever vaccination (dated by TCRdb to about 2019). Background on the whole study: The SMART-Seq v4 Ultra Low Input RNA kit was used to prepare libraries from fractions with low cell numbers. To track T-cell clones before and after primary and booster YFV17D yellow fever vaccination, bulk TCR alpha and beta repertoires were sequenced longitudinally. Bulk PBMC replicates and cell subsets were isolated from blood drawn at multiple timepoints before and after both primary and secondary immunization. Two healthy male donors made up the cohort, one aged 18 to 30 years and the other aged 30 to 40 years.

TCR cDNA was synthesized by 5'RACE template switching, which introduced a universal primer site and unique molecular identifiers. Priming for cDNA synthesis came from both the TCR alpha and TCR beta constant segments. Library amplification involved two PCR steps, and the second step added sample barcodes and sequencing adapters. Sequencing of the libraries was done on either Illumina HiSeq 2500 (2x100 bp) or NovaSeq (2x150 bp). Under the source paper's analysis protocol: Demultiplexing of reads and collapsing into UMI consensus sequences were performed with MIGEC, and V(D)J alignment was carried out with MiXCR. Vaccine-responding clonotypes were defined with edgeR using replicate PBMC samples, requiring FDR below 0.01 and a log2 fold change above 5 up to day 15. CD4 or CD8 identity was assigned to each bulk clonotype according to whether the clonotype was present at higher abundance in the sequenced CD4 repertoire or the sequenced CD8 repertoire. Starting from the raw public reads, TCRdb applied fastp trimming at Q25, assembled clones with MiXCR and retained in-frame beta chains. Here each entry gathers all rows of one CDR3 protein and keeps the most common genes and DNA. The V and J calls and clone size are TCRdb's, not the authors'. The sample table lists more than 450,000 distinct CDR3 sequences, less than 25% of them with a count of one. The ten largest clones take up around 16% of the sample.

This sample's treatment or condition label indicates: live attenuated yellow fever vaccine strain. At each blood-draw timepoint, two biological replicates of bulk PBMCs were obtained. PBMCs were isolated from peripheral blood using a standard Ficoll-Paque protocol. TriZol was used to extract RNA from bulk PBMCs, CD4 and CD8 fractions, and dextramer-positive and dextramer-negative fractions. The paper as a whole reports these results and caveats: After the booster, most of the clones that had expanded following primary vaccination were detected again (roughly 97% of CD4 and around 88% of CD8), which suggests that memory was broadly maintained. The secondary T-cell response was weaker than the primary response but faster, peaking on day 5 instead of day 15. A small share of clonotypes occurred in both CD4 and CD8 compartments, likely arising from convergent recombination. FACS-sorted repertoires could contain abundant contaminating clonotypes from the bulk population, so computational filtering was required. Because the study included only a couple of donors, the extent to which the findings can be generalized is limited.

Source: PBMCs, taken around 3 weeks after the first yellow fever vaccination. The TCR originated in a man aged 18-30 years who received the YFV17D yellow fever vaccine. The chain is made from TRBV24-1 and TRBJ2-6; TRBD1 is possibly the D segment (6 matching bases). The DNA sequence reads TGTGCCACCAGTGACACACAGGGAGCTGGGGCCAACGTCCTGACTTTC. It specifies CATSDTQGAGANVLTF.